The rows below give T cell receptor beta chains drawn from one sample of a study of tumor-infiltrating lymphocytes in primary liver carcinoma. TCRdb passed the multiplex PCR reads through MiXCR, listing each CDR3 protein once. The sample holds about 300,000 distinct CDR3 sequences, around three fifths seen once. Sequenced input: peripheral blood. All receptors come from a man in his forties with primary liver carcinoma and hepatitis B virus infection. The CDR3 runs from the conserved cysteine through the conserved F or W. Each record gives: V gene, J gene, clone size, D gene, CDR3 protein, CDR3 DNA. A D gene is named only where the DNA matches it firmly. Clone size is given for some rows only: seen once, a few or many times, or a class if the clone is expanded.

TRBV5-4	TRBJ1-2	few	-	CASSLPDGYGYTF	TGTGCCAGCAGCTTGCCGGACGGATATGGCTACACCTTC
TRBV5-1	TRBJ2-2	-	-	CASSLVVGANTGELFF	TGCGCCAGCAGCTTGGTAGTGGGAGCGAACACCGGGGAGCTGTTTTTT
TRBV7-8	TRBJ2-7	few	-	CASSLVSALPYEQYF	TGTGCCAGCAGCTTAGTCTCGGCTCTCCCCTACGAGCAGTACTTC
TRBV11-2	TRBJ2-5	-	-	CANSRESPQYF	TGTGCCAACAGCCGGGAATCACCCCAGTACTTC
TRBV6-2/TRBV6-3	TRBJ1-5	many	TRBD1	CASSPHRGLWDQPQHF	TGTGCCAGCAGTCCCCACAGGGGTCTGTGGGATCAGCCCCAGCATTTT
TRBV11-2	TRBJ1-1	-	-	CASSTGGALYTEAFF	TGTGCCAGCAGCACCGGGGGGGCTTTATACACTGAAGCTTTCTTT
TRBV11-2	TRBJ2-1	-	TRBD2	CASSQTSGTGNEQFF	TGTGCCAGCAGCCAGACTAGCGGGACGGGGAATGAGCAGTTCTTC
TRBV6-6	TRBJ1-4	-	-	CASHPQGLFEKVFF	TGTGCCAGCCATCCCCAGGGGCTGTTTGAAAAAGTATTTTTT
TRBV12-3/TRBV12-4	TRBJ2-5	-	TRBD1	CASRIGGYETQYF	TGTGCCAGCAGGATAGGGGGCTACGAGACCCAGTACTTC
TRBV4-3	TRBJ1-4	-	TRBD1	CASSKDRGPNEKLLF	TGCGCCAGCAGCAAAGACAGGGGCCCGAATGAAAAACTACTTTTT
TRBV6-5	TRBJ2-5	once	TRBD1	CAISPDWTGRETQYF	TGTGCCATCAGTCCCGACTGGACAGGTCGGGAGACCCAGTACTTC
TRBV24-1	TRBJ2-5	many	-	CATSDPNPGETQYF	TGTGCCACCAGTGATCCTAATCCTGGAGAGACCCAGTACTTC
TRBV11-2	TRBJ2-7	many	TRBD2	CASSQYSGGGYEQYF	TGTGCCAGCAGCCAATATTCGGGAGGGGGCTACGAGCAGTACTTC
TRBV11-2	TRBJ2-1	many	-	CASSLVSSEQFF	TGTGCCAGCAGCTTAGTTAGCAGTGAGCAGTTCTTC
TRBV12-3/TRBV12-4	TRBJ2-3	many	-	CASSRDNTDTQYF	TGTGCCAGCAGTCGGGACAACACAGATACGCAGTATTTT
TRBV11-1	TRBJ1-5	many	TRBD1	CASITGASNQPQHF	TGTGCCAGCATCACAGGGGCTAGCAATCAGCCCCAGCATTTT
TRBV6-1	TRBJ1-6	many	TRBD1	CASSDRGAYNSPLHF	TGTGCCAGCAGTGACAGGGGGGCCTATAATTCACCCCTCCACTTT
TRBV10-3	TRBJ1-1	-	-	CAISAEFNTDAFF	TGTGCCATCAGTGCAGAGTTCAACACTGATGCTTTCTTT
TRBV28	TRBJ2-1	-	-	CASRHDRNYNNEQFF	TGTGCCAGCAGACATGACAGGAACTATAACAATGAGCAGTTCTTC
TRBV5-1	TRBJ1-1	-	-	CTSREAVNTEAFF	TGCACCAGCAGGGAGGCAGTGAACACTGAAGCTTTCTTT
TRBV9	TRBJ2-1	once	-	CASSVGAVGVNEQFF	TGTGCCAGCAGCGTTGGCGCAGTAGGTGTCAATGAGCAGTTCTTC
TRBV4-2	TRBJ2-7	few	-	CASSQTSGAGYLPYEQYF	TGTGCCAGCAGCCAAACGAGTGGCGCGGGGTACCTCCCTTACGAGCAGTACTTC
TRBV11-1	TRBJ2-7	-	-	CASSSHAAFEQYF	TGTGCCAGCAGCTCCCATGCAGCTTTCGAGCAGTACTTC
TRBV2	TRBJ1-1	-	TRBD1	CASSGQGIAGTEAFF	TGTGCCAGCAGTGGACAGGGGATTGCGGGAACTGAAGCTTTCTTT